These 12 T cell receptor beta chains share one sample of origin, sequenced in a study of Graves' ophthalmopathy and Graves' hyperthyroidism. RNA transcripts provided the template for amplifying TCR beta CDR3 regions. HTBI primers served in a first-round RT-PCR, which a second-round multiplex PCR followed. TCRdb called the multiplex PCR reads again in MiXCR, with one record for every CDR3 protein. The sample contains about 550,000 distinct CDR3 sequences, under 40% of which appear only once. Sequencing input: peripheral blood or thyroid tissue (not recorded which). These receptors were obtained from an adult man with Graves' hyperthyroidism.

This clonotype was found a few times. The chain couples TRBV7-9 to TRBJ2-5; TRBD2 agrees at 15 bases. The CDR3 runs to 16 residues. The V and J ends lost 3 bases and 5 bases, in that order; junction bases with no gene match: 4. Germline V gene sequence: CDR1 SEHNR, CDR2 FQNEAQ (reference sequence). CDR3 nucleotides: TGTGCCAGCAGCTTGGCGGGGACTAGCGGGGGGGAGACCCAGTACTTC. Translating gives CASSLAGTSGGETQYF.

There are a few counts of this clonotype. The CDR3: CASSEQGFYTEAFF. The CDR3 coding sequence is TGTGCCAGCAGTGAACAGGGTTTTTACACTGAAGCTTTCTTT. The chain has TRBV12-3 or TRBV12-4 and TRBJ1-1; possibly TRBD1 for D (6 bases). The CDR3 extends over 14 amino acids. The germline V and J ends were trimmed by 5 bases and 3 bases, with 13 bases remaining between them.

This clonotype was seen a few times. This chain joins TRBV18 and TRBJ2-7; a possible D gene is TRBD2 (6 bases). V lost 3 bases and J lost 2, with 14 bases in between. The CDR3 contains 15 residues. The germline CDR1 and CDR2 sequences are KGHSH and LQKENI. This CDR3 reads CASSPGGREAYEQYF. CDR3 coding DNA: TGTGCCAGCTCACCGGGAGGCAGGGAAGCCTACGAGCAGTACTTC. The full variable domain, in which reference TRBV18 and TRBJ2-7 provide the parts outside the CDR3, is NAGVMQNPRHLVRRRGQEARLRCSPMKGHSHVYWYRQLPEEGLKFMVYLQKENIIDESGMPKERFSAEFPKEGPSILRIQQVVRGDSAAYFCASSPGGREAYEQYFGPGTRLTVT.

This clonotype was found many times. CDR3 in DNA: TGTGCCAGCAGCTCCCCCCCCATGAACACTGAAGCTTTCTTT. Its translation: CASSSPPMNTEAFF. This rearrangement joins TRBV7-2 to TRBJ1-1; D unresolved. Germline CDR1 reads SGHTA; CDR2 reads FQGNSA. The CDR3 has 14 amino acids. V lost 4 bases and J lost 0, with 9 bases in between.

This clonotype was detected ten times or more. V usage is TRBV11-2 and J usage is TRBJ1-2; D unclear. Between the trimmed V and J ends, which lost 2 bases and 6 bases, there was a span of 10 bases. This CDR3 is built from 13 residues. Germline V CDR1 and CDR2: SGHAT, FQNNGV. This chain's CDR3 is CASSLSSGDGYTF. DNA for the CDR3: TGTGCCAGCAGCTTATCCTCCGGTGATGGCTACACCTTC.

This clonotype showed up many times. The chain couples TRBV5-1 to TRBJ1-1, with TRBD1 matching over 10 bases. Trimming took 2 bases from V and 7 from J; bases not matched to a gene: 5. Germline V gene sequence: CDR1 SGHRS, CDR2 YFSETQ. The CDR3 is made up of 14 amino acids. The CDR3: CASSLKDRGYEAFF. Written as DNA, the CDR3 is TGCGCCAGCAGCTTAAAGGACAGGGGGTATGAAGCTTTCTTT.

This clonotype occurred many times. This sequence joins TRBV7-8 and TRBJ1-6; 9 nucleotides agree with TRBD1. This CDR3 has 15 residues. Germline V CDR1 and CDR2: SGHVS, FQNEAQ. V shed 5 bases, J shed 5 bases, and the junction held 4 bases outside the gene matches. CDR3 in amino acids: CASSPGTGHNSPLHF. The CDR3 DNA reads TGTGCCAGCAGCCCGGGGACAGGGCATAATTCACCCCTCCACTTT.

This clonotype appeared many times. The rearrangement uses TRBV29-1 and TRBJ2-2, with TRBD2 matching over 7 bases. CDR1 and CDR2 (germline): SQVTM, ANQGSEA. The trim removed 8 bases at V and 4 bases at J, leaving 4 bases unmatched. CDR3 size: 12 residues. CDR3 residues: CSWEGVTGELFF. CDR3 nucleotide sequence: TGCAGCTGGGAGGGAGTCACCGGGGAGCTGTTTTTT.

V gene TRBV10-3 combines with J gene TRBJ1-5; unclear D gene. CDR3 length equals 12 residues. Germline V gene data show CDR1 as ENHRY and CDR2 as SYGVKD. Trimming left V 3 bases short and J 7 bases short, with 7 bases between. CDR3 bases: TGTGCCATCAGTGACCCGGGACAGCCCCAGCATTTT. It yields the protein CAISDPGQPQHF.

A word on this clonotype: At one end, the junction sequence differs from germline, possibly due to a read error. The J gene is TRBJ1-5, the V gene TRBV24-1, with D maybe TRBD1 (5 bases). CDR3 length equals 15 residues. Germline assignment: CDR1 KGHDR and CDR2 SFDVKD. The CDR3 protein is CASSLTGLPAQPQHF. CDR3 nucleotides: TGTGCCAGCAGTTTAACGGGACTCCCTGCTCAGCCCCAGCATTTT.

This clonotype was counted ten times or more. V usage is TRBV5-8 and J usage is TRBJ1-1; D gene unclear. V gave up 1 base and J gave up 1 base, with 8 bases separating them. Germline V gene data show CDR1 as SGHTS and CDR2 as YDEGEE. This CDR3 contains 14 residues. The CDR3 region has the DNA TGTGCCAGCAGCTTGTCGATCGGGAACACTGAAGCTTTCTTT. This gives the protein CASSLSIGNTEAFF.

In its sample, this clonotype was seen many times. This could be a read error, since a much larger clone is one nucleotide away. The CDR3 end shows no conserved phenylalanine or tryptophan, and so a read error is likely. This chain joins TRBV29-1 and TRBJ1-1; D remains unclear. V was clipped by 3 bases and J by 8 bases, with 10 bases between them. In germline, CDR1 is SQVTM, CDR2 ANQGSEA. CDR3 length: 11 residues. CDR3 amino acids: CSVEGDREAFL. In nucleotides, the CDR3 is TGCAGCGTTGAGGGAGATCGAGAAGCTTTCCTT.